This T cell receptor (beta chain) was sequenced for a study of T cell responses to AZD1222 COVID-19 vaccine. The protocol was immunoSEQ multiplex PCR, while the TCRdb copy is restricted to in-frame clones and leaves out a portion. This repertoire shows 110,000 to 150,000 clones, around 92% found once; its top ten account for roughly 3.5%. V shed 5 bases, J shed 6 bases, and the junction held 9 bases outside the gene matches. The CDR3 sequence is 15 residues long. Germline CDR1 and CDR2: SGHAT and FQNNGV. The clonotype was recovered from an adult who received the AZD1222 COVID-19 vaccine. This chain joins TRBV11-2 and TRBJ2-5; 10 nucleotides align to TRBD2. The sequencing here drew on peripheral blood, taken 28 days after the second AZD1222 dose. In DNA form, the CDR3 reads TGTGCCAGCAGCCCCTCTAGCGGGAGAGGAAAGACCCAGTACTTC. As protein: CASSPSSGRGKTQYF. The full variable domain, its missing parts supplied by reference TRBV11-2 and TRBJ2-5, is EAGVAQSPRYKIIEKRQSVAFWCNPISGHATLYWYQQILGQGPKLLIQFQNNGVVDDSQLPKDRFSAERLKGVDSTLKIQPAKLEDSAVYLCASSPSSGRGKTQYFGPGTRLLVL.